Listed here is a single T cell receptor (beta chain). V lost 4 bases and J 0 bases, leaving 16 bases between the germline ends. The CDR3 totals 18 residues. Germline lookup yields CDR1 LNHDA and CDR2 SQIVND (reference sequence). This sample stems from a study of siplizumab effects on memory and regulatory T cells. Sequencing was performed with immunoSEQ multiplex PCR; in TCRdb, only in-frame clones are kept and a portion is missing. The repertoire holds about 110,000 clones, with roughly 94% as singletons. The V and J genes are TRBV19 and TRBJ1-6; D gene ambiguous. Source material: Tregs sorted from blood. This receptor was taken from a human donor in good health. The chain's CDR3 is CASSSSFVGSSYNSPLHF. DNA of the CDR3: TGTGCCAGTAGTAGTTCCTTCGTGGGAAGCTCCTATAATTCACCCCTCCACTTT.